Following are 27 T cell receptor beta chains from one sample sequenced in a study of control samples from healthy donors and cancer patients. Assay used: immunoSEQ multiplex PCR; TCRdb lists only in-frame clones, some missing. The data hold 95,000 to 100,000 clones, with approximately 90% observed a single time. Sequencing used blood. Receptor source: a man aged 25-45 years in good health.

This clone was seen only once. The V and J genes are TRBV24-1 and TRBJ2-6; D call uncertain. V dropped 4 bases and J dropped 4 bases, with 13 bases sitting between them. The CDR3 runs 16 residues. Germline V gene sequence: CDR1 KGHDR, CDR2 SFDVKD. CDR3 amino acids: CATSDPLTPGANVLTF. The CDR3, as DNA: TGTGCCACCAGTGACCCTCTGACTCCCGGGGCCAACGTCCTGACTTTC.

V and J are TRBV6-5 and TRBJ1-1; 7 bases fit TRBD1. Germline loops: CDR1 MNHEY, CDR2 SVGAGI. This CDR3 region has 13 residues. V lost 5 bases to trimming and J lost 5 bases; unmatched junction nucleotides: 5. The CDR3 DNA follows: TGTGCCAGCAGTCTAAGCAGGGGGACTGAAGCTTTCTTT. Translation: CASSLSRGTEAFF.

The chain combines TRBV27 with TRBJ1-5; TRBD1 is a possible D gene (6 bases). Deletions cut 2 bases from V and 7 bases from J, with 12 bases between. This CDR3 is 14 amino acids long. Germline-derived CDR1 and CDR2 are MNHEY and SMNVEV (reference sequence). In nucleotides, the CDR3 is TGTGCCAGCAGTTTAGCAGGGGCTTGGCAGCCCCAGCATTTT. Translation gives CASSLAGAWQPQHF.

V gene TRBV29-1 combines with J gene TRBJ1-1; tentative D call: TRBD1 (6 bases). The germline gives CDR1 SQVTM, CDR2 ANQGSEA. The CDR3 length is 13 residues. Trimming shortened V by 8 bases and J by 1 base, and 14 bases separated the two germline ends. The CDR3 DNA reads TGCAGCCCGGGGGCACAGGAGAACACTGAAGCTTTCTTT. Translating gives CSPGAQENTEAFF.

V is TRBV6-7 and J is TRBJ2-7; D is possibly TRBD1 or TRBD2 (5 bases each). Being an ORF, TRBV6-7 has a function that is uncertain. V was trimmed by 7 bases and J by 4 bases, leaving 23 bases between them. The CDR3 has 16 residues. The CDR3 is CASTGRSGPFAYEQYV. The CDR3 coding sequence is TGTGCCAGCACGGGACGATCAGGACCCTTCGCGTACGAGCAGTACGTC.

The chain carries TRBV7-2 and TRBJ1-2, with TRBD1 matching over 10 bases. CDR1 is SGHTA and CDR2 is FQGNSA in the germline V gene. V shed 6 bases, J shed 1 base, and the junction held 8 bases outside the gene matches. The length of the CDR3 is 16 residues. Here the CDR3 reads CASSHDRGLNNYGYTF. CDR3 DNA: TGTGCCAGCAGTCATGACAGGGGGCTAAATAACTATGGCTACACCTTC.

This rearrangement joins TRBV7-8 to TRBJ2-7; TRBD1 might be the D (5 bases). The germline V gene encodes CDR1 SGHVS and CDR2 FQNEAQ. This CDR3 is built from 14 residues. V lost 4 bases to trimming and J lost 2 bases, with 12 bases between them. The CDR3: CASSSGPTAYEQYF. The CDR3 coding sequence is TGTGCCAGCAGCTCAGGGCCGACAGCCTACGAGCAGTACTTC.

The chain has TRBV30 and TRBJ2-2; 8 bases are shared with TRBD2. Germline CDR1 is GTSNPN and CDR2 is SVGIG (reference sequence). The CDR3 length is 14 residues. V was clipped by 0 bases and J by 5 bases; unmatched bases: 2. The CDR3 protein is CAWSVRLATGELFF. For the CDR3, the DNA is TGTGCCTGGAGTGTCCGACTAGCGACCGGGGAGCTGTTTTTT.

CDR3 DNA: TGTGCCAGTAGTACTAGGGGGCTAGGCAATCAGCCCCAGCATTTT. Its protein is CASSTRGLGNQPQHF. The chain has TRBV19 and TRBJ1-5; TRBD1 matches 7 bases. The CDR3 is 15 residues long. After removal of 4 bases from V and 2 bases from J, the junction contained 5 bases not matched to a gene. Germline V gives CDR1 LNHDA, CDR2 SQIVND (reference sequence).

The chain employs TRBV3-1 (or the pseudogene TRBV3-2) and TRBJ2-1; D not resolved. Germline CDR1 is LGHDT and CDR2 is YNNKEL (reference sequence). This CDR3 is built from 14 residues. Trimming removed 0 bases from V and 1 base from J, with 4 bases in between. CDR3 amino acids: CASSQDWSYNEQFF. CDR3 DNA sequence: TGTGCCAGCAGCCAAGATTGGTCCTACAATGAGCAGTTCTTC.

V gene TRBV11-2 combines with J gene TRBJ2-1, with D tentatively TRBD2 (5 bases). Trimming left V 5 bases short and J 9 bases short, with 20 bases between. Germline CDR1 and CDR2: SGHAT and FQNNGV. CDR3 length: 15 amino acids. Here the CDR3 reads CASSPIIGVFGEQFF. The DNA for the CDR3 is TGTGCCAGCAGCCCCATAATCGGGGTTTTCGGTGAGCAGTTCTTC.

This clone was picked up one time. The chain employs TRBV28 and TRBJ2-6; D might be TRBD1 (6 bases). CDR1 is MDHEN, CDR2 SYDVKM, per germline. The CDR3 totals 16 residues. V was cut by 7 bases and J by 0 bases, with 13 bases left in between. Written as DNA, the CDR3 is TGTGCCAGCACTTCTACAGGGATCTCTGGGGCCAACGTCCTGACTTTC. Translation: CASTSTGISGANVLTF.

The table lists this clone with a count of one. CDR3 nucleotides: TGCGCCAGCAGCCAAGAAGAAGACTACGAGCAGTACGTC. Protein: CASSQEEDYEQYV. The chain couples TRBV4-1 to TRBJ2-7; D unclear. CDR1 is MGHRA and CDR2 is YSYEKL in the germline V gene. V lost 0 bases to trimming and J lost 3 bases, with 6 bases between them. There are 13 residues in the CDR3.

The chain couples TRBV7-2 to TRBJ1-1; 8 positions match TRBD1. Germline trimming cut 5 bases from V and 4 bases from J; bases unmatched to any gene: 6. This CDR3 region has 14 residues. CDR1 and CDR2 from the germline V gene are SGHTA and FQGNSA. CDR3 sequence reads: CASSPWTGSTEAFF. The CDR3 DNA reads TGTGCCAGCAGCCCGTGGACAGGGTCCACTGAAGCTTTCTTT.

V usage is TRBV7-9 and J usage is TRBJ2-1; D may match TRBD1 or TRBD2 (5 bases each). Germline assignment: CDR1 SEHNR and CDR2 FQNEAQ (reference sequence). V lost 7 bases, J lost 7 bases, and 14 bases lay in between. The CDR3 totals 13 residues. The CDR3 DNA sequence: TGTGCCAGCACCCAGGGTGAGGGGAATGAGCAGTTCTTC. It encodes CASTQGEGNEQFF.

The CDR3, as DNA: TGTGCCAGCAGCCCCGGGCCCGCTAGGAGCTACACCTTC. Amino acid sequence: CASSPGPARSYTF. J is TRBJ1-2 and V is TRBV6-4; D uncertain. V was shortened by 6 bases and J by 9 bases, with 17 bases between the two germline ends. The CDR3 has 13 residues. CDR1 MRHNA and CDR2 SNTAGT come from the germline V gene.

CDR3 in DNA: TGTGCCAGCCGACAGGGGGAATACGAGCAGTACTTC. It encodes CASRQGEYEQYF. The rearrangement uses TRBV19 and TRBJ2-7; 9 nucleotides line up with TRBD1. Germline assignment: CDR1 LNHDA and CDR2 SQIVND (reference sequence). V dropped 9 bases and J dropped 4; count of bases not matched to a gene: 4. The CDR3 is 12 residues long.

The chain recombines TRBV25-1 with TRBJ2-1; D perhaps matches TRBD2 (7 bases). The CDR3 has 16 residues. V was clipped by 1 base and J by 4 bases, with 14 bases between them. Looked up from germline, CDR1 is MGHDK and CDR2 is SYGVNS. The chain's CDR3 is CASSESLGGQYNEQFF. The CDR3 DNA reads as TGTGCCAGCAGTGAATCATTGGGGGGGCAGTACAATGAGCAGTTCTTC. Together with reference TRBV25-1 and TRBJ2-1, the CDR3 gives the full variable domain: EADIYQTPRYLVIGTGKKITLECSQTMGHDKMYWYQQDPGMELHLIHYSYGVNSTEKGDLSSESTVSRIRTEHFPLTLESARPSHTSQYLCASSESLGGQYNEQFFGPGTRLTVL.

This clone occurred a few times. The chain's CDR3 is CAWKISTGVAYNSPLHF. The CDR3 DNA is TGTGCCTGGAAAATCTCTACAGGGGTGGCCTATAATTCACCCCTCCACTTT. The genes are TRBV30 and TRBJ1-6; TRBD1 matches at 7 bases. V gave up 4 bases and J gave up 2 bases; unmatched junction bases: 11. This CDR3 contains 17 residues. Germline loops: CDR1 GTSNPN, CDR2 SVGIG (reference sequence). Complete variable domain (other parts from reference TRBV30 and TRBJ1-6): SQTIHQWPATLVQPVGSPLSLECTVEGTSNPNLYWYRQAAGRGLQLLFYSVGIGQISSEVPQNLSASRPQDRQFILSSKKLLLSDSGFYLCAWKISTGVAYNSPLHFGNGTRLTVT.

The chain recombines TRBV6-5 with TRBJ1-1; 8 bases line up with TRBD1. V lost 4 bases, J lost 7 bases, and 11 bases stayed unmatched. CDR1 MNHEY and CDR2 SVGAGI come from the germline V gene. This CDR3 has 15 amino acids. CDR3 in amino acids: CASSSTDRGWGEAFF. The CDR3 DNA reads TGTGCCAGCAGTTCGACAGACAGGGGATGGGGTGAAGCTTTCTTT.

The chain carries TRBV10-2 and TRBJ1-6; TRBD1 aligns across 8 bases. CDR1 WSHSY and CDR2 SAAADI come from the germline V gene. The CDR3 spans 15 residues. V lost 6 bases, J lost 0 bases, and 1 base stayed unmatched. As DNA, the CDR3 is TGCGCCAGCAGCGACAGGGGCTCCTATAATTCACCCCTCCACTTT. Translated: CASSDRGSYNSPLHF.

The chain has TRBV5-5 and TRBJ2-5; D gene unclear. In germline, CDR1 is SGHKS, CDR2 YYEKEE (reference sequence). The V and J ends lost 1 base and 4 bases respectively, with 11 bases between them. The CDR3 has 14 residues. The DNA for the CDR3 is TGTGCCAGCAGCTTGATTAGTGGGATAGAGACCCAGTACTTC. Amino acid sequence: CASSLISGIETQYF.

The CDR3 spells CASSSGSTSPYEQYF. CDR3 nucleotides: TGTGCCAGCAGCTCAGGAAGTACTAGCCCCTACGAGCAGTACTTC. The chain employs TRBV9 and TRBJ2-7, with D maybe TRBD2 (6 bases). From germline, CDR1 is SGDLS and CDR2 YYNGEE. This CDR3 is 15 amino acids long. Trimming removed 4 bases from V and 2 bases from J, with 16 bases in between. The entire variable domain, with the rest obtained from reference TRBV9 and TRBJ2-7, is as follows: DSGVTQTPKHLITATGQRVTLRCSPRSGDLSVYWYQQSLDQGLQFLIQYYNGEERAKGNILERFSAQQFPDLHSELNLSSLELGDSALYFCASSSGSTSPYEQYFGPGTRLTVT.

V usage is TRBV14 and J usage is TRBJ1-2; TRBD1 aligns across 7 bases. Trimming removed 0 bases from V and 7 bases from J; junction bases left unmatched: 8. This CDR3 spans 15 amino acids. The germline CDR1 and CDR2 sequences are SGHDN and FVKESK. The CDR3 loop is CASSQDTGADRGYTF. The CDR3 nucleotides are TGTGCCAGCAGCCAAGACACAGGGGCCGACCGTGGCTACACCTTC.

The table lists this clone with a few counts. The chain joins TRBV28 to TRBJ2-7; 7 bases are shared with TRBD1. Germline CDR1 MDHEN, CDR2 SYDVKM. CDR3 length equals 16 residues. The junction had 13 bases not matched to a gene; V was cut back by 5 bases and J by 3 bases. The CDR3, as DNA: TGTGCCAGCAGTATCTTCACAGGGGAGCTTAACTACGAGCAGTACTTC. It yields the protein CASSIFTGELNYEQYF.

The chain combines TRBV5-1 with TRBJ1-6; D gene unclear. V was shortened by 0 bases and J by 7 bases, with 11 bases between the two germline ends. The CDR3 is made up of 15 amino acids. In germline, CDR1 is SGHRS, CDR2 YFSETQ. For the CDR3, the DNA is TGCGCCAGCAGCTTGGAACAGCCCCTAAATTCACCCCTCCACTTT. Translated, it gives CASSLEQPLNSPLHF.

The rearrangement joins TRBV7-9 to TRBJ2-3, with D tentatively TRBD2 (6 bases). The CDR3 sequence is 17 residues long. Trimming stripped 5 bases from V and 6 bases from J, with 24 bases between. Germline CDR1 and CDR2: SEHNR and FQNEAQ (reference sequence). This CDR3 reads CASSDGPRDLTSDTQYF. CDR3 bases: TGTGCCAGCAGCGATGGGCCGCGGGACCTCACTTCTGATACGCAGTATTTT.